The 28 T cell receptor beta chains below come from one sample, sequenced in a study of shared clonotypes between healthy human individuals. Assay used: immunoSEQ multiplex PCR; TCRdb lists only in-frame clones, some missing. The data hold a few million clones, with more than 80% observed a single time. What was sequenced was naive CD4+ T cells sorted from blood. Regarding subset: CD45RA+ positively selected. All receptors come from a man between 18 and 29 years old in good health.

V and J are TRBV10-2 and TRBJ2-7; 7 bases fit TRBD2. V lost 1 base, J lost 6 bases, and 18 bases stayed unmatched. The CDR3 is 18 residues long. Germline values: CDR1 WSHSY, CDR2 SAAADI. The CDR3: CASSEWLGLSREFREQYF. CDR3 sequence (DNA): TGCGCCAGCAGTGAGTGGTTAGGGTTGTCGCGGGAGTTTCGCGAGCAGTACTTC.

The CDR3 nucleotides read TGTGCCAGCAGCTCCGGGCAGGGGGTACATACGCAGTATTTT. Protein sequence: CASSSGQGVHTQYF. The V call is TRBV7-9, the J call TRBJ2-3, with 7 bases lining up with TRBD1. Unmatched junction bases numbered 8, after V lost 4 bases and J lost 7 bases. CDR1 is SEHNR and CDR2 is FQNEAQ in the germline V gene (reference sequence). The CDR3 sequence is 14 residues long.

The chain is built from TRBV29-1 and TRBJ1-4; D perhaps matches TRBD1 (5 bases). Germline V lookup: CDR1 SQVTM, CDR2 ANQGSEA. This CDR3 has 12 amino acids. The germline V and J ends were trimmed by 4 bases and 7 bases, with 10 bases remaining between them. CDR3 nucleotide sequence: TGCAGCGTTGTGGGTAGGGGTGAAAAACTGTTTTTT. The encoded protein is CSVVGRGEKLFF.

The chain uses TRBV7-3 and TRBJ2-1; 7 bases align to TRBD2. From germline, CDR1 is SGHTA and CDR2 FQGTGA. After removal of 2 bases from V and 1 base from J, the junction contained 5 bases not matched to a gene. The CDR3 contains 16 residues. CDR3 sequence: CASSLAPGGSYNEQFF. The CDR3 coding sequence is TGTGCCAGCAGCTTAGCCCCGGGGGGTTCCTACAATGAGCAGTTCTTC. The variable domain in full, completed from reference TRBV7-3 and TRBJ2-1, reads GAGVSQTPSNKVTEKGKYVELRCDPISGHTALYWYRQSLGQGPEFLIYFQGTGAADDSGLPNDRFFAVRPEGSVSTLKIQRTERGDSAVYLCASSLAPGGSYNEQFFGPGTRLTVL.

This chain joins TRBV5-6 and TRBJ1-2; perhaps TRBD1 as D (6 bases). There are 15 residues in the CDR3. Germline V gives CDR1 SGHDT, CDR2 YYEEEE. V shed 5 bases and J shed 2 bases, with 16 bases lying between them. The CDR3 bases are TGTGCCAGCAGGGATACAGGGATCCCCAACTATGGCTACACCTTC. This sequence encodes CASRDTGIPNYGYTF.

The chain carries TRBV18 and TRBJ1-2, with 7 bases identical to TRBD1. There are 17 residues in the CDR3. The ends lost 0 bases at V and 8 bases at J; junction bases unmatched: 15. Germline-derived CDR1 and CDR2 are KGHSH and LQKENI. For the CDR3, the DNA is TGTGCCAGCTCACCACCGCAAGGGGCAAAACAGGGGAGAGGCTACACCTTC. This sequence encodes CASSPPQGAKQGRGYTF.

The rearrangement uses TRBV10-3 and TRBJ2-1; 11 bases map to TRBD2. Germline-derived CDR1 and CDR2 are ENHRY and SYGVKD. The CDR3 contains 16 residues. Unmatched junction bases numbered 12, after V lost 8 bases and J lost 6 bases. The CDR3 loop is CAIGITSGSPINEQFF. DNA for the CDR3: TGTGCCATCGGTATAACTAGCGGGAGCCCCATCAATGAGCAGTTCTTC.

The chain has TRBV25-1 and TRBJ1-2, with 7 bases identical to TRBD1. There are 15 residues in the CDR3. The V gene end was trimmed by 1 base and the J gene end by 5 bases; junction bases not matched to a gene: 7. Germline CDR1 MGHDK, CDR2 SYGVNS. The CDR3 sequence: CASSEWRQGDYGYTF. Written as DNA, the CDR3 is TGTGCCAGCAGTGAATGGAGGCAGGGGGATTATGGCTACACCTTC.

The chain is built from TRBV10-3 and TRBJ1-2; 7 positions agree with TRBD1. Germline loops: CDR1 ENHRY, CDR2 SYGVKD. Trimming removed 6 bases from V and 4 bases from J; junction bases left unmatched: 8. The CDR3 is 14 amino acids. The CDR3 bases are TGTGCCATCAGCGGACTCGACAGGGCCTATGGCTACACCTTC. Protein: CAISGLDRAYGYTF.

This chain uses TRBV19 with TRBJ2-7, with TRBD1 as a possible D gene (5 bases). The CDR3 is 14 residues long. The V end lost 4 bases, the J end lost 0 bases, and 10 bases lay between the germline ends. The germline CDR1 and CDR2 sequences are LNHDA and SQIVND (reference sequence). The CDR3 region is CASSTTASSYEQYF. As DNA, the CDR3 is TGTGCCAGTAGTACGACAGCAAGCTCCTACGAGCAGTACTTC.

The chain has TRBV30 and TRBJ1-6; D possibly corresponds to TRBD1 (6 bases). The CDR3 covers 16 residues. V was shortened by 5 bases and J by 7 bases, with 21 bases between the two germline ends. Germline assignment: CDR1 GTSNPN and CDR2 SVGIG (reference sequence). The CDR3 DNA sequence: TGTGCCTGGCGAAGCGGGGGCCCAACTCCCAATTCACCCCTCCACTTT. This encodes CAWRSGGPTPNSPLHF.

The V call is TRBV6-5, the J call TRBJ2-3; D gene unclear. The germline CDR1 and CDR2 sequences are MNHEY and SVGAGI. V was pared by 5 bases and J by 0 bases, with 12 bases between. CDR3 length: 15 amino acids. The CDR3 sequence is CASSRGARSTDTQYF. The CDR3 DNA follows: TGTGCCAGCAGTCGAGGAGCGCGTAGCACAGATACGCAGTATTTT.

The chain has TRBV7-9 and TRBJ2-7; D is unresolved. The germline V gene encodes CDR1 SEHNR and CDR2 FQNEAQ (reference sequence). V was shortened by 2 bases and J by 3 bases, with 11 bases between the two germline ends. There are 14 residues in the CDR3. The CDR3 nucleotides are TGTGCCAGCAGCTTACCAGCTAGAAGCTACGAGCAGTACTTC. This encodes CASSLPARSYEQYF.

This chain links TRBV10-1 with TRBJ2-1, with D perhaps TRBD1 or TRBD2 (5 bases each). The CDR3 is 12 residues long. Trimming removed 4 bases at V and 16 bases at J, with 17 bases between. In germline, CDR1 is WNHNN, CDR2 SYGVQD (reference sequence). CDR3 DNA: TGCGCCAGCAGTGGGACAAAGGGACGGTTATTCTTC. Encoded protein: CASSGTKGRLFF.

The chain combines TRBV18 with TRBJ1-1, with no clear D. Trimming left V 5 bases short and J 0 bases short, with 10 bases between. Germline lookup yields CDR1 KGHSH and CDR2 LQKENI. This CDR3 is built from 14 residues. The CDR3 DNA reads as TGTGCCAGCTCATCGGACGGAATGAACACTGAAGCTTTCTTT. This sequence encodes CASSSDGMNTEAFF.

The CDR3 protein is CASSRGDSNEKLFF. The CDR3 DNA follows: TGTGCCAGCAGCCGGGGGGACAGTAATGAAAAACTGTTTTTT. This chain joins TRBV9 and TRBJ1-4; 7 nucleotides match TRBD1. Germline CDR1 SGDLS, CDR2 YYNGEE. V dropped 4 bases and J dropped 4; count of bases not matched to a gene: 4. This CDR3 comprises 14 residues.

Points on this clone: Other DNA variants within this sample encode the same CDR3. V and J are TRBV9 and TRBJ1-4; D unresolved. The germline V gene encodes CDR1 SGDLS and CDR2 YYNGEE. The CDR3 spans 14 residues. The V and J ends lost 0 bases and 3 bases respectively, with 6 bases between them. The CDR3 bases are TGTGCCAGCAGCGTAGCCGGGGCTAATGAAAAACTGTTTTTT. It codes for CASSVAGANEKLFF.

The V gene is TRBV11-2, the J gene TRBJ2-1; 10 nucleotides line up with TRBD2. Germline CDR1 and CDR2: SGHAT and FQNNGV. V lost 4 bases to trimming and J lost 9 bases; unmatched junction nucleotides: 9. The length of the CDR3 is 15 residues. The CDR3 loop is CASSSLGLALGEQFF. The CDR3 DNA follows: TGTGCCAGCAGCTCCCTGGGACTAGCGTTGGGTGAGCAGTTCTTC.

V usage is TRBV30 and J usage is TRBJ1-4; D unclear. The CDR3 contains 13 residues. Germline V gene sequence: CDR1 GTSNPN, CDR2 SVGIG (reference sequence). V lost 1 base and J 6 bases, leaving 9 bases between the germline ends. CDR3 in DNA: TGTGCCTGGAGTGGAGGGCCCGATGAAAAACTGTTTTTT. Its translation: CAWSGGPDEKLFF.

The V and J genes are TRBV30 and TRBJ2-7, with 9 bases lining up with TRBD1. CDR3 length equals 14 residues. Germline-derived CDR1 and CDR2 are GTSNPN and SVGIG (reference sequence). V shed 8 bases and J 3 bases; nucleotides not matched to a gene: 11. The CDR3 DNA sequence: TGTGCCGGAACCGGGGACAGGGCTAGCTACGAGCAGTACTTC. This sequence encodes CAGTGDRASYEQYF.

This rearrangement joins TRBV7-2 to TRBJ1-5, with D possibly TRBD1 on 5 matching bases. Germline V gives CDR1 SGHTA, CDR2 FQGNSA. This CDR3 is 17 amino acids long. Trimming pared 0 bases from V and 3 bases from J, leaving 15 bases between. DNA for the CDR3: TGTGCCAGCAGCTTAGCCCCAGGTTGGGGACCCAATCAGCCCCAGCATTTT. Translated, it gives CASSLAPGWGPNQPQHF.

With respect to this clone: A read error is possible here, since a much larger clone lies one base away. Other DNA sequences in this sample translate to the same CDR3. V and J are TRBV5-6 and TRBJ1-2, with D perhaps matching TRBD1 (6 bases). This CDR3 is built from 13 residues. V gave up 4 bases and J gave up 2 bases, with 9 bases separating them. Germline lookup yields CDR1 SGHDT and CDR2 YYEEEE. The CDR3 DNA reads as TGTGCCAGCAGCCCGGACAGCAACTATGGCTACACCTTC. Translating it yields CASSPDSNYGYTF.

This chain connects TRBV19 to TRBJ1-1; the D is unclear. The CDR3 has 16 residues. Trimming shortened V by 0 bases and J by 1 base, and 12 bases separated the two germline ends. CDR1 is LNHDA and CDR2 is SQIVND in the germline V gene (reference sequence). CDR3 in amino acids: CASSIDPWQQNTEAFF. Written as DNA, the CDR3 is TGTGCCAGTAGTATAGATCCCTGGCAGCAGAACACTGAAGCTTTCTTT.

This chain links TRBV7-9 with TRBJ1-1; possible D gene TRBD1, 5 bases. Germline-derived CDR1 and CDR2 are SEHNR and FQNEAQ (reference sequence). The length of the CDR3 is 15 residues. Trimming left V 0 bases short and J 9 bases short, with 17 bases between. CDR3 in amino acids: CASSLASGATVQAFF. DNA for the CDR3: TGTGCCAGCAGCTTAGCCAGCGGGGCGACTGTTCAAGCTTTCTTT.

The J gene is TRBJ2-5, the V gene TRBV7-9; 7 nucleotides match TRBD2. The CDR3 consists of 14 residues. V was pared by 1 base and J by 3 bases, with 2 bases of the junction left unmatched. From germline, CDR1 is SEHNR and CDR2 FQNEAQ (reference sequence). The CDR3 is CASSLELAEETQYF. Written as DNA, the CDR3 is TGTGCCAGCAGCTTAGAGCTAGCGGAAGAGACCCAGTACTTC.

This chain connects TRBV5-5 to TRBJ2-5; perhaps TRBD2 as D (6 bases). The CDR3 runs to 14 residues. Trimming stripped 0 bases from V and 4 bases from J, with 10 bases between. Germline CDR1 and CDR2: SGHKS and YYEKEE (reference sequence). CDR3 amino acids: CASSLDGGVETQYF. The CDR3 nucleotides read TGTGCCAGCAGCTTGGATGGAGGGGTAGAGACCCAGTACTTC.

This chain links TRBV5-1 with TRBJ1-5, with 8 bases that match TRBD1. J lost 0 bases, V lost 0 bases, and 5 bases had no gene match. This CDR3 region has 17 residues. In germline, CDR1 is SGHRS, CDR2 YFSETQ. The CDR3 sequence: CASSLATGGDSNQPQHF. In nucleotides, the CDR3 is TGCGCCAGCAGCTTGGCAACAGGGGGGGATAGCAATCAGCCCCAGCATTTT.

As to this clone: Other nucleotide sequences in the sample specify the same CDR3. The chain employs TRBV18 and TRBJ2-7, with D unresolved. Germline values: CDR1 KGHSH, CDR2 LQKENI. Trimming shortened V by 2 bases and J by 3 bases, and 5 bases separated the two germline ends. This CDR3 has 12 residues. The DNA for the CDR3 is TGTGCCAGCTCACCAGGAAACTACGAGCAGTACTTC. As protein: CASSPGNYEQYF.